This TCR beta chain was captured by sequencing in a study of T cells in Graves' hyperthyroidism and ophthalmopathy. General observations from the study: Before onset, by a median of approximately 6.8 months, the model predicted ophthalmopathy.

Trimming removed 5 bases from V and 1 base from J, with 11 bases in between. Germline V gives CDR1 SGHAT, CDR2 FQDESV (reference sequence). This CDR3 is built from 14 residues. As concerns this clonotype: What it binds is not known.

The source material, RNA transcripts, was used to amplify TCR beta CDR3 regions. With the HTBI primer set, the TCR CDR3 went through a first round of RT-PCR. One entry per CDR3 protein results from TCRdb running MiXCR on the multiplex PCR reads. The sample holds fewer than 350,000 distinct CDR3 sequences, around 20% seen once. The definition of stable Graves' hyperthyroidism was no ophthalmopathy progression within 18 months. Hyperthyroidism in the patients, aged 18 to 65, was newly diagnosed and under 2 months in duration. It was approximately 9.7 ml of fresh peripheral blood that supplied the PBMCs.

V and J are TRBV11-1 and TRBJ1-1; D perhaps matches TRBD1 (5 bases). The sequencing sample was made of blood. The TCR sequence derives from a woman between 45 and 60 years old with Graves' hyperthyroidism. CDR3 sequence (DNA): TGTGCCAGCAGCCGGGGAGGGGCGAACACTGAAGCTTTCTTT. This sequence encodes CASSRGGANTEAFF. Using reference TRBV11-1 and TRBJ1-1 for the parts outside the CDR3, the full variable domain is EAEVAQSPRYKITEKSQAVAFWCDPISGHATLYWYRQILGQGPELLVQFQDESVVDDSQLPKDRFSAERLKGVDSTLKIQPAELGDSAMYLCASSRGGANTEAFFGQGTRLTVV.